Each of the 26 T cell receptor beta chains below was sequenced from the same sample in a study of T cells in Graves' hyperthyroidism and ophthalmopathy. Amplification targeted TCR beta CDR3 regions from RNA transcripts. First-round RT-PCR with HTBI primers amplified the TCR CDR3 region. MiXCR, applied by TCRdb to the multiplex PCR reads, yields one record per CDR3 protein. This table has 200,000 to 300,000 distinct CDR3 sequences, roughly 15% appearing once. The sequenced sample consisted of blood. The receptors were gathered from a woman between 18 and 29 years old with Graves' ophthalmopathy.

Ten or more counts support this clonotype. The V gene is TRBV30, the J gene TRBJ2-1; 9 bases map to TRBD1. With 3 bases clipped from V and 6 bases from J, the junction kept 3 bases outside the gene matches. The CDR3 covers 13 residues. Per germline, CDR1 GTSNPN and CDR2 SVGIG (reference sequence). The CDR3 here is CAWRQGASNEQFF. The CDR3 DNA reads TGTGCCTGGAGACAGGGGGCGAGCAATGAGCAGTTCTTC.

This clonotype showed up many times. The gene calls are TRBV20-1 and TRBJ2-2; a weak D match, TRBD2 (5 bases). Germline CDR1 reads DFQATT; CDR2 reads SNEGSKA (reference sequence). This CDR3 has 13 amino acids. V was cut by 7 bases and J by 4 bases, with 13 bases left in between. CDR3 amino acids: CSGRRVFTGELFF. The CDR3 DNA is TGCAGTGGGCGGCGGGTTTTCACCGGGGAGCTGTTTTTT.

This clonotype was recorded many times. The chain joins TRBV7-9 to TRBJ2-2; D possibly corresponds to TRBD1 (6 bases). Germline V gene lookup returns CDR1 SEHNR and CDR2 FQNEAQ (reference sequence). V shed 3 bases and J shed 3 bases, with 14 bases lying between them. The length of the CDR3 is 16 residues. CDR3 loop: CASSFSWDIDTGELFF. The CDR3, as DNA: TGTGCCAGCAGCTTCAGCTGGGACATAGACACCGGGGAGCTGTTTTTT.

The chain is built from TRBV29-1 and TRBJ2-6; 10 bases match TRBD2. Germline loops: CDR1 SQVTM, CDR2 ANQGSEA. There are 16 residues in the CDR3. The V gene end was trimmed by 2 bases and the J gene end by 4 bases; junction bases not matched to a gene: 5. The DNA of the CDR3 is TGCAGCGTTGAAAGCGGGGGGGCGCCCGGGGCCAACGTCCTGACTTTC. Its translation is CSVESGGAPGANVLTF.

Comment on this clonotype: A much more abundant neighbour one base away suggests this may be a read error. It is likely a read error, because the conserved phenylalanine at the end of the CDR3 is missing. This chain joins TRBV4-1 and TRBJ1-2; D is unclear. V lost 0 bases, J lost 0 bases, and 8 bases lay in between. CDR1 is MGHRA and CDR2 is YSYEKL in the germline V gene. CDR3 length equals 15 residues. The CDR3 bases are TGCGCCAGCAGCCAAGATGGTGCCTCTAACTATGGCTACACCCTC. It translates to CASSQDGASNYGYTL.

This clonotype has a count of ten or more. The chain combines TRBV18 with TRBJ2-7; 9 nucleotides agree with TRBD1. This CDR3 has 15 amino acids. V shed 5 bases and J 4 bases; nucleotides not matched to a gene: 9. Per germline, CDR1 KGHSH and CDR2 LQKENI. For the CDR3, the DNA is TGTGCCAGCTCAGCCGAACAGGGGGCTTATTACGAGCAGTACTTC. Amino acid sequence: CASSAEQGAYYEQYF.

This clonotype was recorded at least ten times. J is TRBJ1-5 and V is TRBV7-8, with 7 bases fitting TRBD1. The germline CDR1 and CDR2 sequences are SGHVS and FQNEAQ. V was clipped by 1 base and J by 2 bases; unmatched bases: 5. This CDR3 spans 16 amino acids. CDR3 region: CASSLGGGRGNQPQHF. For the CDR3, the DNA is TGTGCCAGCAGCTTAGGAGGGGGCAGGGGCAATCAGCCCCAGCATTTT.

The genes are TRBV19 and TRBJ1-4; no firm D call. V dropped 4 bases and J dropped 5 bases, with 14 bases sitting between them. Germline values: CDR1 LNHDA, CDR2 SQIVND (reference sequence). The CDR3 sequence is 15 residues long. The CDR3 DNA follows: TGTGCCAGTAGTACCACACCACTACTCAATGAAAAACTGTTTTTT. Encoded protein: CASSTTPLLNEKLFF.

The chain carries TRBV30 and TRBJ2-2; tentative D call: TRBD1 (5 bases). Trimming removed 0 bases from V and 8 bases from J, with 16 bases in between. Germline V lookup: CDR1 GTSNPN, CDR2 SVGIG (reference sequence). The CDR3 runs to 15 residues. CDR3 amino acids: CAWSVKGPRPGELFF. The CDR3 DNA follows: TGTGCCTGGAGTGTAAAGGGGCCTAGACCAGGGGAGCTGTTTTTT.

Many counts were recorded for this clonotype. CDR3 sequence: CSARKRTEPYNEQFF. In DNA, the CDR3 is TGCAGTGCTAGAAAGAGAACGGAACCCTACAATGAGCAGTTCTTC. The chain carries TRBV20-1 and TRBJ2-1, with unresolved D. The V gene lost 2 bases and the J gene lost 2 bases, with 13 bases spanning the gap. This CDR3 has 15 residues. Germline V gene sequence: CDR1 DFQATT, CDR2 SNEGSKA (reference sequence).

The gene calls are TRBV11-2 and TRBJ2-1; TRBD2 matches 11 bases. Trimming removed 4 bases from V and 8 bases from J; junction bases left unmatched: 10. The length of the CDR3 is 16 residues. The germline V gene encodes CDR1 SGHAT and CDR2 FQNNGV. CDR3 sequence: CASSSPRASGRYEQFF. The CDR3 bases are TGTGCCAGCAGCTCCCCGAGGGCTAGCGGGAGGTATGAGCAGTTCTTC.

There are many counts of this clonotype. This chain connects TRBV15 to TRBJ2-1; 8 positions agree with TRBD2. Trimming cost V 5 bases and J 9 bases; bases outside gene matches: 15. The CDR3 is 16 amino acids. Looked up from germline, CDR1 is LNHNV and CDR2 is YYDKDF (reference sequence). Here the CDR3 reads CATSRGVSGIQIEQFF. The CDR3, as DNA: TGTGCCACCAGCCGAGGAGTTAGCGGGATCCAAATTGAGCAGTTCTTC.

In its sample, this clonotype was seen many times. V gene TRBV5-1 combines with J gene TRBJ2-7; D not certain. Trimming removed 6 bases at V and 3 bases at J, with 7 bases between. This CDR3 region has 11 residues. From germline, CDR1 is SGHRS and CDR2 YFSETQ. The CDR3 here is CASKTLYEQYF. DNA of the CDR3: TGCGCCAGCAAAACCCTCTACGAGCAGTACTTC.

This clonotype was counted at least ten times. This chain's CDR3 is CASSLVGFGGDSNQPQHF. In DNA form, the CDR3 reads TGTGCCAGCAGCTTAGTCGGTTTCGGAGGGGACAGCAATCAGCCCCAGCATTTT. The J gene is TRBJ1-5, the V gene TRBV7-8; a possible D gene is TRBD1 (5 bases). The V gene lost 1 base and the J gene lost 1 base, with 17 bases spanning the gap. Germline V lookup: CDR1 SGHVS, CDR2 FQNEAQ. The CDR3 runs to 18 residues.

This clonotype showed up many times. The J gene is TRBJ2-5, the V gene TRBV6-2 or TRBV6-3; D remains ambiguous. The ends were cut back, 5 bases at V and 8 bases at J, with 6 bases in the middle. Germline V CDR1 and CDR2: MNHEY, SVGEGT. The CDR3 spans 10 residues. The CDR3 DNA reads as TGTGCCAGCAGTAGGGATACCCAGTACTTC. Amino acids: CASSRDTQYF.

This clonotype was recorded many times. The chain couples TRBV18 to TRBJ1-1; a possible D gene is TRBD1 (5 bases). V was clipped by 2 bases and J by 5 bases, with 12 bases between them. The V gene's germline CDR1 is KGHSH and CDR2 LQKENI. The CDR3 totals 14 residues. CDR3 protein: CASSPAEGTTEAFF. In DNA, the CDR3 is TGTGCCAGCTCACCAGCAGAGGGGACGACTGAAGCTTTCTTT.

This clonotype was recorded many times. CDR3 residues: CASSLIGGNTEAFF. Here the CDR3 DNA reads TGTGCCAGCAGTTTAATAGGGGGCAACACTGAAGCTTTCTTT. The V call is TRBV27, the J call TRBJ1-1, with 7 bases lining up with TRBD1. The CDR3 covers 14 residues. The junction had 2 bases not matched to a gene; V was cut back by 2 bases and J by 2 bases. Per germline, CDR1 MNHEY and CDR2 SMNVEV (reference sequence).

This clonotype was picked up many times. The J gene is TRBJ2-7, the V gene TRBV7-2; tentatively, D is TRBD1 (5 bases). The ends were cut back, 1 base at V and 8 bases at J, with 9 bases in the middle. Per the germline V gene, CDR1 is SGHTA and CDR2 is FQGNSA. The CDR3 contains 12 residues. The CDR3 bases are TGTGCCAGCAGCTTAGGCAGGGATCAGCAGTACTTC. It yields the protein CASSLGRDQQYF.

This clonotype has at least ten counts. This chain connects TRBV28 to TRBJ2-7, with D possibly TRBD1 on 6 matching bases. Germline CDR1 and CDR2: MDHEN and SYDVKM. V lost 4 bases and J lost 2, with 24 bases in between. CDR3 length: 18 residues. This chain's CDR3 is CASSSIPHIGGQPYEQYF. The CDR3 DNA reads TGTGCCAGCAGTTCGATCCCGCACATTGGGGGACAACCCTACGAGCAGTACTTC.

The table lists this clonotype with many counts. The V call is TRBV2, the J call TRBJ1-1; D ambiguous. The V gene lost 3 bases and the J gene lost 7 bases, with 12 bases spanning the gap. The CDR3 length is 13 residues. In germline, CDR1 is SNHLY, CDR2 FYNNEI. The CDR3 DNA reads TGTGCCAGCAGTGAGGCCATAAGGAGTGAAGCTTTCTTT. Its translation: CASSEAIRSEAFF.

This chain joins TRBV28 and TRBJ1-5; 9 positions agree with TRBD1. The CDR3 extends over 16 amino acids. V shed 4 bases, J shed 6 bases, and the junction held 10 bases outside the gene matches. Germline CDR1 MDHEN, CDR2 SYDVKM. CDR3 in amino acids: CASSSLGTGKVQPQHF. In DNA form, the CDR3 reads TGTGCCAGCAGTTCTCTCGGGACAGGGAAGGTTCAGCCCCAGCATTTT.

This clonotype was counted many times. V and J are TRBV13 and TRBJ2-1; 9 nucleotides line up with TRBD2. This CDR3 spans 14 amino acids. Looked up from germline, CDR1 is PRHDT and CDR2 is FYEKMQ (reference sequence). With 5 bases clipped from V and 8 bases from J, the junction kept 7 bases outside the gene matches. CDR3 in DNA: TGTGCCAGCAGCCCAGATAGCGGGGGTGATGAGCAGTTCTTC. Encoded protein: CASSPDSGGDEQFF.

The sample holds many counts of this clonotype. The V and J genes are TRBV6-7 and TRBJ1-1; D gene ambiguous. TRBV6-7 is flagged as an ORF with uncertain function. V was cut by 0 bases and J by 4 bases, with 12 bases left in between. There are 15 residues in the CDR3. The CDR3 reads CASSYSVEAATEAFF. The CDR3 nucleotides read TGTGCCAGCAGTTACTCGGTCGAAGCGGCCACTGAAGCTTTCTTT.

The rearrangement links TRBV19 to TRBJ1-1; 7 positions match TRBD1. The CDR3 runs 11 residues. The V and J ends lost 10 bases and 9 bases, in that order; junction bases with no gene match: 8. CDR1 LNHDA and CDR2 SQIVND come from the germline V gene (reference sequence). The CDR3 is CATGGTAKAFF. The CDR3 nucleotides read TGTGCCACGGGGGGGACAGCTAAAGCTTTCTTT.

This clonotype was seen many times. V gene TRBV3-1 combines with J gene TRBJ2-2, with TRBD1 matching 7 bases. This CDR3 is built from 14 residues. The V gene end was trimmed by 7 bases and the J gene end by 4 bases; junction bases not matched to a gene: 6. CDR1 is LGHDT, CDR2 YNNKEL, per germline (reference sequence). The CDR3 region has the DNA TGTGCCAGCAACCCGACAGGGACCACCGGGGAGCTGTTTTTT. This translates into CASNPTGTTGELFF. Drawing the rest from reference TRBV3-1 and TRBJ2-2, the complete variable domain is DTAVSQTPKYLVTQMGNDKSIKCEQNLGHDTMYWYKQDSKKFLKIMFSYNNKELIINETVPNRFSPKSPDKAHLNLHINSLELGDSAVYFCASNPTGTTGELFFGEGSRLTVL.

At least ten counts were recorded for this clonotype. This chain joins TRBV27 and TRBJ2-3; D may be TRBD2 (6 bases). V was pared by 2 bases and J by 5 bases, with 17 bases between. This CDR3 comprises 16 residues. Germline CDR1 reads MNHEY; CDR2 reads SMNVEV (reference sequence). The DNA of the CDR3 is TGTGCCAGCAGTTTAGGCGGGACCTGGGGCGGAGATACGCAGTATTTT. Its translation: CASSLGGTWGGDTQYF.